These T cell receptor beta chains were read from a single sample in a study of monozygotic twins with inflammatory bowel disease. TCRdb reanalyzed the 5' RACE reads, giving one entry per CDR3 protein sequence and no DNA. The sample includes about 160,000 distinct CDR3 sequences. The sequenced material came from blood. These TCRs come from a human donor with ulcerative colitis or Crohn's disease, or a healthy co-twin of an affected twin (not recorded which). The CDR3 runs from the conserved cysteine through the conserved F or W.

TRBJ2-3 TRBV20-1 CSADRRLAGVADTQYF
TRBJ2-6 TRBV6-5 CASSSGTGLSGANVLTF
TRBJ2-7 TRBV20-1 CSARDVASGRAGKQYF
TRBJ2-1 TRBV27 CASSYVPLGGREYNEQFF
TRBJ2-3 TRBV24-1 CATSDPLRGRTDTQYF
TRBJ1-6 TRBV20-1 CSARRRDRAYNSPLHF
TRBJ2-1 TRBV5-1 CASSFLGGNEQFF
TRBJ2-3 TRBV18 CASSPGMPDTQYF
TRBJ2-1 TRBV11-2 CASSLRPLASGRADEQFF
TRBJ1-4 TRBV5-1 CASSFGQGSATNEKLFF
TRBJ2-5 TRBV30 CAWSPGPPETQYF
TRBJ2-3 TRBV7-3 CASSLMYHSTDTQYF
TRBJ2-3 TRBV3-1 CASSLVMEVDTQYF
TRBJ2-7 TRBV7-6 CASSLGTRALSGTYEQYF
TRBJ2-2 TRBV12-3/TRBV12-4 CASTSPLRTLGTGELFF
TRBJ2-1 TRBV4-3 CASSQSTGGLFGYNEQFF
TRBJ2-1 TRBV5-1 CASSLAGSNEQFF
TRBJ2-1 TRBV9 CASSVEGTGTRGNEQFF